Here is one T cell receptor (beta chain) with its context. The antigen remains unidentified. The entry originates in a study of cytomegalovirus exposure and HLA in healthy donors. Study context: The approximately 110 validation repertoires used a platform that matched the one used for the roughly 700 first-cohort repertoires, as a later analysis reported.

Findings of the study overall: Most TCR sequences showed up rarely, but some public TCRs showed up in many donors. Subsequent analysis revealed that first-cohort TCR clusters tended to co-occur in the 95 to 150 validation repertoires.

This CDR3 is built from 18 residues. Germline-derived CDR1 and CDR2 are MDHEN and SYDVKM. The V segment lost 5 bases and the J segment 9 bases; nucleotides outside the gene matches: 23. Here immunoSEQ multiplex PCR was the method, and the copy in TCRdb shows in-frame clones only, minus some. The data contain over 250,000 clones, 65% to 90% of them seen just once; the ten biggest clones take up about 1%. The clonotype originates from a woman under 30 in good health and CMV-seronegative. The chain employs TRBV28 and TRBJ1-2, with TRBD1 matching 8 bases. Sequencing was performed on PBMCs. The CDR3 coding sequence is TGTGCCAGCAGTCCCCCCGAGGCAGGGGGCGGAGGGGTTCGGAGCTACACCTTC. This gives the protein CASSPPEAGGGGVRSYTF.